This is a list of T cell receptor beta chains from one sample in a study of blood T cell repertoires in COVID-19. Here immunoSEQ multiplex PCR was the method, and the copy in TCRdb shows in-frame clones only, minus some. The data contain about 88,000 clones, approximately 90% of them singletons. Specimen: peripheral blood. The origin of the receptors is a man in his fifties or sixties with acute or convalescent COVID-19. The CDR3 runs from the conserved cysteine through the conserved F or W. D genes are given only for firm matches. Not all rows give a size; the values are once, few, many and, for expanded clones, a class.

cdr3_length: 14; j_call: TRBJ2-3; d_call: TRBD2; clone_size: .; v_call: TRBV10-2; cdr3_aa: CASSTSGPTDTQYF; cdr3_nt: TGCGCCAGCAGCACTAGCGGCCCCACAGATACGCAGTATTTT
cdr3_length: 16; j_call: TRBJ2-5; d_call: TRBD2; clone_size: .; v_call: TRBV18; cdr3_aa: CASSPKASGLQETQYF; cdr3_nt: TGTGCCAGCTCACCAAAGGCTAGCGGCCTCCAAGAGACCCAGTACTTC
cdr3_length: 17; j_call: TRBJ1-6; d_call: .; clone_size: .; v_call: TRBV15; cdr3_aa: CATSRDAREFYNSPLHF; cdr3_nt: TGTGCCACCAGCAGAGATGCACGCGAGTTTTATAATTCACCCCTCCACTTT
cdr3_length: 16; j_call: TRBJ2-7; d_call: TRBD2; clone_size: .; v_call: TRBV5-5; cdr3_aa: CASSLGLAGGFYEQYF; cdr3_nt: TGTGCCAGCAGCCTGGGACTAGCGGGAGGTTTCTACGAGCAGTACTTC
cdr3_length: 15; j_call: TRBJ2-1; d_call: TRBD2; clone_size: .; v_call: TRBV5-4; cdr3_aa: CASSMKRESSDEQFF; cdr3_nt: TGTGCCAGCAGCATGAAGCGGGAGTCGTCGGATGAGCAGTTCTTC
cdr3_length: 14; j_call: TRBJ1-3; d_call: .; clone_size: .; v_call: TRBV7-2; cdr3_aa: CASSSTGNGNTIYF; cdr3_nt: TGTGCCAGCAGCTCCACAGGGAACGGAAACACCATATATTTT
cdr3_length: 15; j_call: TRBJ2-5; d_call: .; clone_size: few; v_call: TRBV11-1; cdr3_aa: CASSNRETYQETQYF; cdr3_nt: TGTGCCAGCAGCAATAGAGAAACGTACCAAGAGACCCAGTACTTC
cdr3_length: 15; j_call: TRBJ1-1; d_call: .; clone_size: .; v_call: TRBV4-3; cdr3_aa: CASSHRRQGYTEAFF; cdr3_nt: TGCGCCAGCAGCCACAGGCGCCAGGGTTACACTGAAGCTTTCTTT
cdr3_length: 15; j_call: TRBJ2-1; d_call: TRBD1; clone_size: .; v_call: TRBV19; cdr3_aa: CASSITGTGYNEQFF; cdr3_nt: TGTGCCAGTAGTATTACCGGGACAGGGTACAATGAGCAGTTCTTC
cdr3_length: 15; j_call: TRBJ1-1; d_call: .; clone_size: .; v_call: TRBV27; cdr3_aa: CASTPGLEENTEAFF; cdr3_nt: TGTGCCAGCACCCCGGGGTTGGAAGAGAACACTGAAGCTTTCTTT
cdr3_length: 13; j_call: TRBJ1-1; d_call: .; clone_size: .; v_call: TRBV19; cdr3_aa: CASSIGGNTEAFF; cdr3_nt: TGTGCCAGTAGTATAGGAGGTAACACTGAAGCTTTCTTT
cdr3_length: 13; j_call: TRBJ1-1; d_call: .; clone_size: .; v_call: TRBV28; cdr3_aa: CASSPRERTEAFF; cdr3_nt: TGTGCCAGCAGCCCGCGAGAGAGGACTGAAGCTTTCTTT
cdr3_length: 13; j_call: TRBJ1-2; d_call: .; clone_size: .; v_call: TRBV9; cdr3_aa: CASSPRGGDGYTF; cdr3_nt: TGTGCCAGCAGCCCCCGGGGGGGCGATGGCTACACCTTC
cdr3_length: 19; j_call: TRBJ1-2; d_call: .; clone_size: .; v_call: TRBV13; cdr3_aa: CASSLDGGGRVPSNYGYTF; cdr3_nt: TGTGCCAGCAGCTTAGATGGTGGGGGCAGGGTTCCCTCTAACTATGGCTACACCTTC
cdr3_length: 14; j_call: TRBJ1-2; d_call: TRBD1; clone_size: once; v_call: TRBV28; cdr3_aa: CATRDSGSNYGYTF; cdr3_nt: TGTGCCACCCGGGACAGTGGGTCTAACTATGGCTACACCTTC
cdr3_length: 16; j_call: TRBJ2-4; d_call: TRBD1; clone_size: .; v_call: TRBV19; cdr3_aa: CASSTSGTGAGNIQYF; cdr3_nt: TGTGCCAGTAGTACGTCCGGGACAGGGGCGGGAAACATTCAGTACTTC
cdr3_length: 13; j_call: TRBJ1-4; d_call: .; clone_size: .; v_call: TRBV7-2; cdr3_aa: CASSFVVREKLFF; cdr3_nt: TGTGCCAGCAGCTTTGTCGTGCGAGAAAAACTGTTTTTT
cdr3_length: 13; j_call: TRBJ1-1; d_call: TRBD1; clone_size: .; v_call: TRBV28; cdr3_aa: CASRETGGTEAFF; cdr3_nt: TGTGCCAGCAGGGAGACAGGGGGCACTGAAGCTTTCTTT
cdr3_length: 14; j_call: TRBJ2-2; d_call: .; clone_size: .; v_call: TRBV29-1; cdr3_aa: CSGGTGENTGELFF; cdr3_nt: TGCAGCGGTGGGACGGGGGAGAACACCGGGGAGCTGTTTTTT
cdr3_length: 15; j_call: TRBJ1-3; d_call: .; clone_size: .; v_call: TRBV20-1; cdr3_aa: CSASSAGSRGNTIYF; cdr3_nt: TGCAGTGCTAGTTCGGCAGGGTCGAGAGGAAACACCATATATTTT
cdr3_length: 15; j_call: TRBJ2-1; d_call: TRBD2; clone_size: .; v_call: TRBV9; cdr3_aa: CASSPGTSGLNEQFF; cdr3_nt: TGTGCCAGCAGTCCCGGGACTAGCGGTCTCAATGAGCAGTTCTTC
cdr3_length: 15; j_call: TRBJ2-4; d_call: TRBD2; clone_size: once; v_call: TRBV28; cdr3_aa: CASSLAEGAKNIQYF; cdr3_nt: TGTGCCAGCAGTCTAGCGGAAGGAGCCAAAAACATTCAGTACTTC